A single sample is the source of the 17 T cell receptor beta chains below, sequenced in a study of metastatic and nonmetastatic thyroid tumors. TCRdb used MiXCR to call clones anew from the PCR reads. Here the sample spans roughly 14,000 clones, 23% being singletons. No patient received treatment before thyroid surgery. Sample: tumor tissue. Every receptor here comes from a female donor with papillary thyroid cancer or a benign thyroid nodule (not recorded which). Some clones in this sample may be carry-over from other donors' samples.

This clone rates as medium-sized. The rearrangement joins TRBV7-2 to TRBJ2-7; TRBD2 matches 8 bases. The CDR3 consists of 15 residues. V was clipped by 5 bases and J by 4 bases; unmatched bases: 10. Germline lookup yields CDR1 SGHTA and CDR2 FQGNSA. CDR3 DNA sequence: TGTGCCAGCAGCCCCCGGACTAGCATGGGGTACGAGCAGTACTTC. Translation: CASSPRTSMGYEQYF.

Only a few counts were recorded for this clone. This chain uses TRBV20-1 with TRBJ1-2; D might be TRBD1 (6 bases). CDR1 and CDR2 (germline): DFQATT, SNEGSKA (reference sequence). This CDR3 is built from 13 residues. Deletions cut 3 bases from V and 0 bases from J, with 8 bases between. The CDR3 DNA is TGCAGTGCTAGGGACAGAGCTAACTATGGCTACACCTTC. This codes for CSARDRANYGYTF.

The sample holds a few counts of this clone. The V call is TRBV29-1, the J call TRBJ2-2; 7 nucleotides agree with TRBD1. With 1 base clipped from V and 0 bases from J, the junction kept 5 bases outside the gene matches. The CDR3 extends over 16 amino acids. Germline V gene lookup returns CDR1 SQVTM and CDR2 ANQGSEA. The CDR3 nucleotides read TGCAGCGTTGAAGCCCTAGACAGGGCGAACACCGGGGAGCTGTTTTTT. This encodes CSVEALDRANTGELFF.

By proportion, this clone is medium-sized (0.01 to 0.1%). The chain links TRBV30 to TRBJ2-1; D perhaps matches TRBD2 (6 bases). This CDR3 is 15 amino acids long. Looked up from germline, CDR1 is GTSNPN and CDR2 is SVGIG (reference sequence). With 2 bases removed from V and 6 bases from J, the gap between germline ends came to 17 bases. CDR3 protein: CAWSPPEQGGNEQFF. In DNA, the CDR3 is TGTGCCTGGAGTCCACCGGAGCAGGGAGGCAATGAGCAGTTCTTC.

V and J are TRBV20-1 and TRBJ2-5; TRBD2 matches 12 bases. Matching the DNA end better, TRBJ2-1 makes the J call doubtful. Looked up from germline, CDR1 is DFQATT and CDR2 is SNEGSKA (reference sequence). The CDR3 runs 17 residues. DNA of the CDR3: TGCAGTGCTAGAGATGTATCTAGCGGGAGGGCCGGCAATGAGCAGTTCTTC. This gives the protein CSARDVSSGRAGNEQFF.

The chain joins TRBV4-1 to TRBJ2-7; no clear D. V was pared by 0 bases and J by 1 base, with 13 bases between. CDR1 MGHRA and CDR2 YSYEKL come from the germline V gene. The CDR3 covers 16 residues. The DNA of the CDR3 is TGCGCCAGCAGCCAAGACAACGCCGGATCTTCCTACGAGCAGTACTTC. It is translated as CASSQDNAGSSYEQYF.

This clone was found many times. The chain has TRBV20-1 and TRBJ2-3; 9 nucleotides agree with TRBD2. The CDR3 loop spans 15 amino acids. CDR1 is DFQATT, CDR2 SNEGSKA, per germline (reference sequence). J gave up 2 bases and V 5 bases, and 8 bases lay outside the gene matches. The CDR3: CSAGGSGRPTDTQYF. In DNA, the CDR3 is TGCAGTGCTGGGGGTAGCGGGAGACCCACAGATACGCAGTATTTT.

In this sample, this clone turned up many times. This rearrangement joins TRBV2 to TRBJ1-1; D is ambiguous. The V end was cut by 2 bases, the J end by 10 bases, with 5 bases between. Germline V gives CDR1 SNHLY, CDR2 FYNNEI. CDR3 length: 10 residues. The CDR3 nucleotides read TGTGCCAGCAGTGAAAGGGTAGCTTTCTTT. Amino acid sequence: CASSERVAFF.

The rearrangement joins TRBV2 to TRBJ2-3, with D tentatively TRBD2 (6 bases). Germline values: CDR1 SNHLY, CDR2 FYNNEI. The CDR3 is 17 amino acids. V shed 7 bases and J shed 2 bases, with 22 bases lying between them. The CDR3, as DNA: TGTGCCAGCATTGATGGCGGGGTGGGCCTTACCACAGATACGCAGTATTTT. Translation: CASIDGGVGLTTDTQYF.

This clone was counted between two and nine times. CDR3 coding DNA: TGTGCCAGCAGTGAAACGGCTTCCTACGAGCAGTACTTC. Translating it yields CASSETASYEQYF. V gene TRBV2 combines with J gene TRBJ2-7; D not resolved. The CDR3 loop spans 13 amino acids. Looked up from germline, CDR1 is SNHLY and CDR2 is FYNNEI. Between the trimmed V and J ends, which lost 2 bases and 1 base, there was a span of 6 bases.

There are a few counts of this clone. A much bigger clone sits one base away, suggesting this may be a read error. This chain joins TRBV10-2 and TRBJ1-5; the match to TRBD1 covers 8 bases. Germline lookup yields CDR1 WSHSY and CDR2 SAAADI. CDR3 size: 15 residues. The CDR3 loop reads CASSAGTGGNQRQHF. The CDR3 region has the DNA TGCGCCAGCAGTGCTGGTACAGGGGGTAATCAGCGCCAGCATTTT.

This clone is judged medium-sized (0.01 to 0.1%). The chain is built from TRBV19 and TRBJ1-6; TRBD1 is a possible D gene (5 bases). Trimming took off 3 bases at V and 6 bases at J, with 9 bases between the two ends. Germline V gene lookup returns CDR1 LNHDA and CDR2 SQIVND (reference sequence). The CDR3 consists of 14 residues. Written as DNA, the CDR3 is TGTGCCAGTAGTATCGTCCAGGGTAATTCACCCCTCCACTTT. It specifies CASSIVQGNSPLHF. Together with reference TRBV19 and TRBJ1-6, the CDR3 gives the full variable domain: DGGITQSPKYLFRKEGQNVTLSCEQNLNHDAMYWYRQDPGQGLRLIYYSQIVNDFQKGDIAEGYSVSREKKESFPLTVTSAQKNPTAFYLCASSIVQGNSPLHFGNGTRLTVT.

By its share, this clone is medium-sized. The gene calls are TRBV10-2 and TRBJ2-2, with 8 bases fitting TRBD1. CDR3 length equals 15 residues. The V gene's germline CDR1 is WSHSY and CDR2 SAAADI. V lost 9 bases, J lost 5 bases, and 11 bases stayed unmatched. The CDR3 loop reads CASSGQGGWTGELFF. The CDR3 DNA reads TGCGCCAGTTCTGGACAGGGTGGTTGGACCGGGGAGCTGTTTTTT.

This clone has at least ten counts. This chain joins TRBV20-1 and TRBJ2-4, with 7 nucleotides matching TRBD2. This CDR3 region has 16 residues. The V and J ends lost 5 bases and 0 bases, in that order; junction bases with no gene match: 10. Germline V gene lookup returns CDR1 DFQATT and CDR2 SNEGSKA (reference sequence). CDR3 DNA sequence: TGCAGTGCTGGGGGATTAGCGGGCCTAGCCAAAAACATTCAGTACTTC. Translation gives CSAGGLAGLAKNIQYF.

This clone occurred many times. This may stem from a read error, because a much larger clone lies one nucleotide away. The CDR3 carries no conserved terminal phenylalanine or tryptophan, so it likely arises from a read error. This chain uses TRBV28 with TRBJ2-1; 10 bases match TRBD2. J lost 7 bases, V lost 4 bases, and 10 bases had no gene match. Germline lookup yields CDR1 MDHEN and CDR2 SYDVKM. The CDR3 consists of 16 residues. The CDR3 here is CASSSLAGGMWNEQFL. The CDR3 nucleotides are TGTGCCAGCAGTTCATTAGCGGGAGGAATGTGGAATGAGCAGTTCCTC.

The table lists this clone with many counts. CDR3 DNA: TGTGCCAGCAGTCTAGCGGCCCCCTACAATGAGCAGTTCTTC. Protein product: CASSLAAPYNEQFF. The V call is TRBV28, the J call TRBJ2-1; 7 bases align to TRBD2. Germline lookup yields CDR1 MDHEN and CDR2 SYDVKM. Trimming cost V 5 bases and J 2 bases; bases outside gene matches: 3. The CDR3 has 14 amino acids.

This clone was counted at least ten times. The genes are TRBV11-3 and TRBJ2-2; D not certain. The CDR3 runs 13 residues. CDR1 SGHNT and CDR2 YENEEA come from the germline V gene. The V end lost 0 bases, the J end lost 5 bases, and 4 bases lay between the germline ends. The CDR3 is CASSLEYTGELFF. The DNA for the CDR3 is TGTGCCAGCAGCTTAGAGTATACCGGGGAGCTGTTTTTT.